Listed below are T cell receptor beta chains from one sample, sequenced in a study of blood T cell repertoires in COVID-19. Clones were sequenced by immunoSEQ multiplex PCR, and TCRdb holds only the in-frame ones, with some missing. The sample lists fewer than 250,000 clones, around 90% occurring once. Material: PBMCs or T cells enriched from blood (not recorded which). The source of these receptors is a woman aged 18-30 years who had recovered from COVID-19. CDR3s include the opening cysteine and the closing phenylalanine or tryptophan. A D gene is named only where the DNA matches it firmly. The size entry is marked missing in some rows and otherwise reads once, few, many or a size class.

v_gene,d_gene,j_gene,abundance,CDR3aa,CDR3nt
TRBV6-5,-,TRBJ1-2,-,CASRVGGENGYTF,TGTGCCAGCAGAGTTGGGGGGGAAAATGGCTACACCTTC
TRBV3-1/TRBV3-2,TRBD1,TRBJ1-2,-,CASSQGQGYGYTF,TGTGCCAGCAGCCAAGGACAGGGCTATGGCTACACCTTC
TRBV21-1,-,TRBJ1-2,-,CASSFDRVVTF,TGTGCCAGCAGCTTCGACAGGGTCGTAACCTTC
TRBV29-1,TRBD1,TRBJ1-5,-,CSVTQGASDQPQHF,TGCAGCGTGACACAGGGGGCTTCTGATCAGCCCCAGCATTTT
TRBV28,-,TRBJ1-5,-,CASSSAGDSNQPQHF,TGTGCCAGCAGCTCGGCAGGGGATAGCAATCAGCCCCAGCATTTT
TRBV6-5,TRBD1,TRBJ2-7,-,CASCKRTGIYEQYF,TGTGCCAGCTGTAAGAGGACAGGGATTTACGAGCAGTACTTC
TRBV28,TRBD1,TRBJ1-5,-,CASRNRGSGAANQPQHF,TGTGCCAGCAGAAACAGGGGGTCCGGGGCGGCCAATCAGCCCCAGCATTTT
TRBV9,-,TRBJ1-1,-,CASSVDNQPITFF,TGTGCCAGCAGCGTAGACAACCAACCGATAACTTTCTTT
TRBV5-1,-,TRBJ1-2,-,CASSIPGTSIGYTF,TGCGCCAGCAGCATCCCGGGGACTTCGATAGGCTACACCTTC
TRBV6-1,-,TRBJ2-4,once,CASSEWPRVDIQYF,TGTGCCAGCAGTGAATGGCCCAGGGTTGACATTCAGTACTTC
TRBV3-1/TRBV3-2,-,TRBJ2-2,-,CASSQDIHRAGGELFF,TGTGCCAGCAGCCAAGATATCCACAGGGCGGGCGGGGAGCTGTTTTTT
TRBV6-1,-,TRBJ1-2,-,CASSEWKGHTLLYGYTF,TGTGCCAGCAGTGAGTGGAAGGGACACACGTTACTGTATGGCTACACCTTC
TRBV28,-,TRBJ1-1,-,CASSFMGPRTEAFF,TGTGCCAGCAGTTTCATGGGGCCGCGGACTGAAGCTTTCTTT
TRBV27,TRBD1,TRBJ2-3,-,CASSSVRRTGASSTDTQYF,TGTGCCAGCAGCTCGGTGCGGAGGACAGGGGCCTCTAGCACAGATACGCAGTATTTT
TRBV12-3/TRBV12-4,-,TRBJ1-1,-,CASSRNSAEAFF,TGTGCCAGCAGTCGGAATAGCGCTGAAGCTTTCTTT
TRBV7-9,TRBD1,TRBJ1-2,-,CASSLAGQGQGMVGYTF,TGTGCCAGCAGCTTAGCTGGTCAGGGACAGGGGATGGTCGGCTACACCTTC
TRBV2,TRBD1,TRBJ1-2,once,CASRLDRGGNYGYTF,TGTGCCAGCAGATTAGACAGGGGTGGCAACTATGGCTACACCTTC
TRBV6-5,TRBD2,TRBJ2-3,-,CASSSGGATDTQYF,TGTGCCAGCAGTAGCGGGGGGGCCACAGATACGCAGTATTTT